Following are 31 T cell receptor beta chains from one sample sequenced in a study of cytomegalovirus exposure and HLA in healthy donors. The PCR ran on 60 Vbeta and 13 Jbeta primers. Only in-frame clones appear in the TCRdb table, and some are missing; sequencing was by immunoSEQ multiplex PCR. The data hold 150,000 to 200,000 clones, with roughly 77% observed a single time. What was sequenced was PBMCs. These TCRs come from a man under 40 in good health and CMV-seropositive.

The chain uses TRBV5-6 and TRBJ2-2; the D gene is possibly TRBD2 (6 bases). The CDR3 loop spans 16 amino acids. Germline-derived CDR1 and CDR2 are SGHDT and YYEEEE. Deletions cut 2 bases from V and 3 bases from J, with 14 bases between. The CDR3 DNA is TGTGCCAGCAGCTTCCCACTCGGGGGTGACACCGGGGAGCTGTTTTTT. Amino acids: CASSFPLGGDTGELFF.

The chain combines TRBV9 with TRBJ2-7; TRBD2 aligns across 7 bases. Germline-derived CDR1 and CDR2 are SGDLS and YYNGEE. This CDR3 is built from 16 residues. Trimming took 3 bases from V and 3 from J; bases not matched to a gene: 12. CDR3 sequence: CASSARVGGDLYEQYF. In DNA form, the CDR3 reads TGTGCCAGCAGCGCTAGGGTGGGGGGGGACCTCTACGAGCAGTACTTC. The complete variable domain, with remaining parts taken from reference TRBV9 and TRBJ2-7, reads DSGVTQTPKHLITATGQRVTLRCSPRSGDLSVYWYQQSLDQGLQFLIQYYNGEERAKGNILERFSAQQFPDLHSELNLSSLELGDSALYFCASSARVGGDLYEQYFGPGTRLTVT.

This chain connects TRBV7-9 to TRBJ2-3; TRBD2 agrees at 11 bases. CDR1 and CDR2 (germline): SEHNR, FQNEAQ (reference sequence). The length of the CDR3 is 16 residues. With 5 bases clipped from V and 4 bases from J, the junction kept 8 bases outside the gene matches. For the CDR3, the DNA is TGTGCCAGCAGCCCCACTAGCGGGGGAACCCCAGATACGCAGTATTTT. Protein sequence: CASSPTSGGTPDTQYF. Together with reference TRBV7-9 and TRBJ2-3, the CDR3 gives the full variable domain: DTGVSQNPRHKITKRGQNVTFRCDPISEHNRLYWYRQTLGQGPEFLTYFQNEAQLEKSRLLSDRFSAERPKGSFSTLEIQRTEQGDSAMYLCASSPTSGGTPDTQYFGPGTRLTVL.

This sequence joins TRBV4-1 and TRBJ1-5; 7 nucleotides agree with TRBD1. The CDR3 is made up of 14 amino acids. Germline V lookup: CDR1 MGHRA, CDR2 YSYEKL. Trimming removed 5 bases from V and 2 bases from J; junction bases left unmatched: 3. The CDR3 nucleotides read TGCGCCAGCAGCGTTGACAGGGGCAATCAGCCCCAGCATTTT. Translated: CASSVDRGNQPQHF.

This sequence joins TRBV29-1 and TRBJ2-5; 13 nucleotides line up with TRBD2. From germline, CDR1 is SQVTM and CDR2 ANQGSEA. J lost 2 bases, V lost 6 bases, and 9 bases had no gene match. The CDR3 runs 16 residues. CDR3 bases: TGCAGCGTCGTCCTAACACTAGCGGGGGGGCAAGAGACCCAGTACTTC. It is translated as CSVVLTLAGGQETQYF.

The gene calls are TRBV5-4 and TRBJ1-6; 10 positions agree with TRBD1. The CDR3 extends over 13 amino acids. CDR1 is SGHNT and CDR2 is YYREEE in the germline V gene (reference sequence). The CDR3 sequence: CAGQGAYNSPLHF. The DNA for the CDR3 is TGTGCTGGACAGGGGGCCTATAATTCACCCCTCCACTTT.

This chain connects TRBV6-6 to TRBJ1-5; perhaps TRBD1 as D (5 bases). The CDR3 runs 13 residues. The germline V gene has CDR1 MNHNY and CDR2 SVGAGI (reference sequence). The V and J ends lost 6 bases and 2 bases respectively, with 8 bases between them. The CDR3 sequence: CASRGHGNQPQHF. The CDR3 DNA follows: TGTGCCAGCAGGGGGCATGGCAATCAGCCCCAGCATTTT.

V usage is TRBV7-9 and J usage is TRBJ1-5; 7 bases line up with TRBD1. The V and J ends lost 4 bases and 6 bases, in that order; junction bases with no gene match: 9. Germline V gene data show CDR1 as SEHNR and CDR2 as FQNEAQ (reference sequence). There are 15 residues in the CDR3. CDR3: CASSSNRQGSQPQHF. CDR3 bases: TGTGCCAGCAGCTCCAATCGACAGGGCAGTCAGCCCCAGCATTTT.

CDR3 nucleotides: TGTGCCAGCAGCTTTCGGACAGTGGTGGAGACAGATACGCAGTATTTT. Amino acids: CASSFRTVVETDTQYF. V usage is TRBV7-9 and J usage is TRBJ2-3, with a possible D match to TRBD1 (6 bases). Germline-derived CDR1 and CDR2 are SEHNR and FQNEAQ (reference sequence). Trimming removed 3 bases from V and 3 bases from J, with 16 bases in between. The CDR3 loop spans 16 amino acids. Variable domain in full (rest from reference TRBV7-9 and TRBJ2-3): DTGVSQNPRHKITKRGQNVTFRCDPISEHNRLYWYRQTLGQGPEFLTYFQNEAQLEKSRLLSDRFSAERPKGSFSTLEIQRTEQGDSAMYLCASSFRTVVETDTQYFGPGTRLTVL.

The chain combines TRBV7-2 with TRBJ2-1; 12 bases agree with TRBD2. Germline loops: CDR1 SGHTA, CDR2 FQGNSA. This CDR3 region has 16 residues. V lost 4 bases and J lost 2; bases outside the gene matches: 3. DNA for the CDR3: TGTGCCAGCAGCTCCAGACTAGCGGGGGCCTACAATGAGCAGTTCTTC. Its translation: CASSSRLAGAYNEQFF.

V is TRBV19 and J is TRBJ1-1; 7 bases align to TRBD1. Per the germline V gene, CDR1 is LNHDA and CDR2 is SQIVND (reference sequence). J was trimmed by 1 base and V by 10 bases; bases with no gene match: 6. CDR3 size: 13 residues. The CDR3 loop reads CATKGQQNTEAFF. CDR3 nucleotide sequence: TGTGCCACCAAGGGACAGCAGAACACTGAAGCTTTCTTT.

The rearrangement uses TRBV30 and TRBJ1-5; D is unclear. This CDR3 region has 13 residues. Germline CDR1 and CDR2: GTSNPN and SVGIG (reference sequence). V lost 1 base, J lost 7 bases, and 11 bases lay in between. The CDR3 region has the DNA TGTGCCTGGAGTGGAGGCCTCCAGCAGCCCCAGCATTTT. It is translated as CAWSGGLQQPQHF.

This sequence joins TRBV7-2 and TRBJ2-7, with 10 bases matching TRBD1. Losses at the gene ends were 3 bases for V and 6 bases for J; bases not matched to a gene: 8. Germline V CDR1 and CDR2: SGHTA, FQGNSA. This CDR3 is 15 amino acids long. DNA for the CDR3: TGTGCCAGCAGCTTGCGACAGGGGGCAAGTGGCGAGCAGTACTTC. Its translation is CASSLRQGASGEQYF.

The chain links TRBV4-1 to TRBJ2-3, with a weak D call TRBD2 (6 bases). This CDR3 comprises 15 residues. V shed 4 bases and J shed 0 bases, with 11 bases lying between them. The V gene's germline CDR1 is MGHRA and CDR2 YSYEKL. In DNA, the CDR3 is TGCGCCAGCAGCCTCGGGAGTCTCAGCACAGATACGCAGTATTTT. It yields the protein CASSLGSLSTDTQYF.

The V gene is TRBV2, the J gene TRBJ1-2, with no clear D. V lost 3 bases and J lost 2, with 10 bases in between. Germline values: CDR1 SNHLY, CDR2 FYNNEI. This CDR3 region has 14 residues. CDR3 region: CASSEAADNYGYTF. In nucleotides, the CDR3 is TGTGCCAGCAGTGAGGCGGCAGACAACTATGGCTACACCTTC.

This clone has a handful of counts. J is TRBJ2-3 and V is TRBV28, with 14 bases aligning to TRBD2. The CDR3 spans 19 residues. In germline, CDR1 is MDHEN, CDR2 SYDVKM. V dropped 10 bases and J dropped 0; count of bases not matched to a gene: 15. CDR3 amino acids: CATWGPQTSGGESTDTQYF. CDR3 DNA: TGTGCCACATGGGGGCCTCAGACTAGCGGGGGGGAAAGCACAGATACGCAGTATTTT.

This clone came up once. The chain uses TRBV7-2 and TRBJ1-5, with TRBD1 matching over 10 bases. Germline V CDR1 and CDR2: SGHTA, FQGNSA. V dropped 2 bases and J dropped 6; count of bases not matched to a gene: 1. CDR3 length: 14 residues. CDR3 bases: TGTGCCAGCAGCTTAAGACAGGGGGCTCAGCCCCAGCATTTT. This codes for CASSLRQGAQPQHF.

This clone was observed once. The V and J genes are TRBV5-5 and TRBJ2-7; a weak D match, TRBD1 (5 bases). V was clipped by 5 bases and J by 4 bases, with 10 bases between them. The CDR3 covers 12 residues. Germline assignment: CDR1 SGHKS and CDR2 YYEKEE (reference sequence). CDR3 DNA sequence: TGTGCCAGCAGTCTTAACAGGTACGAGCAGTACTTC. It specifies CASSLNRYEQYF.

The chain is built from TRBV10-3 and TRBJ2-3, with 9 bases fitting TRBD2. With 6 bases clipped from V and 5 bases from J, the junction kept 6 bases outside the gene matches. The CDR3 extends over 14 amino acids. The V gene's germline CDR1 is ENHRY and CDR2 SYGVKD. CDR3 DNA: TGTGCCATCAGCAGCGGGGGGAGTCAAGATACGCAGTATTTT. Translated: CAISSGGSQDTQYF.

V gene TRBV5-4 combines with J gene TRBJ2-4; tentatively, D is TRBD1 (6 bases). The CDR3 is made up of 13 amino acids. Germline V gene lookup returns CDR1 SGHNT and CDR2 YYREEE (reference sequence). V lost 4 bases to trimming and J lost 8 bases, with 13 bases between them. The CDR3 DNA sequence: TGTGCCAGCAGCGCAGGGGTTACGGACATTCAGTACTTC. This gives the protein CASSAGVTDIQYF. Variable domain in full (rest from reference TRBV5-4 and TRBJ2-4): ETGVTQSPTHLIKTRGQQVTLRCSSQSGHNTVSWYQQALGQGPQFIFQYYREEENGRGNFPPRFSGLQFPNYSSELNVNALELDDSALYLCASSAGVTDIQYFGAGTRLSVL.

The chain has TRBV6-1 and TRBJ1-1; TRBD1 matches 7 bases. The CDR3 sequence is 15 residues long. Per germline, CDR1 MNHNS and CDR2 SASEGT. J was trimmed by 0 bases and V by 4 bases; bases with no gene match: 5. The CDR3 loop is CASSASTGVNTEAFF. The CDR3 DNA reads TGTGCCAGCAGTGCTAGCACAGGGGTGAACACTGAAGCTTTCTTT.

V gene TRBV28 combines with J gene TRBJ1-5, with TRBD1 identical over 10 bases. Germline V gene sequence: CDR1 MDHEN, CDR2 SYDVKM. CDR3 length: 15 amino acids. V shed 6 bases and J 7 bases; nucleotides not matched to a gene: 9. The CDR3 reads CASRLGQGGAQPQHF. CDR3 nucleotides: TGTGCCAGCAGACTTGGACAGGGGGGCGCCCAGCCCCAGCATTTT.

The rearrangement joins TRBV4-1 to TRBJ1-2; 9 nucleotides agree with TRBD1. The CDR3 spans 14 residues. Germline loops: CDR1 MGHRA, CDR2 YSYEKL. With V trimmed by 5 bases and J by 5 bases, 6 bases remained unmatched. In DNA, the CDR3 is TGCGCCAGCAGCGTGACAGGGGGGAGTTATGGCTACACCTTC. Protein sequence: CASSVTGGSYGYTF.

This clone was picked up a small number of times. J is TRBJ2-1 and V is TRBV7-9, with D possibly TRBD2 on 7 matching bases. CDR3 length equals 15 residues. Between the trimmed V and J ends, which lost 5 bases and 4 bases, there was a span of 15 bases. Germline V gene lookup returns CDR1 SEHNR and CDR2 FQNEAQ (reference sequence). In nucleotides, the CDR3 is TGTGCCAGCAGCCCTGGGGGGGCCCTTTACAATGAGCAGTTCTTC. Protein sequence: CASSPGGALYNEQFF. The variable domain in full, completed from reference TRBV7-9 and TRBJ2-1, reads DTGVSQNPRHKITKRGQNVTFRCDPISEHNRLYWYRQTLGQGPEFLTYFQNEAQLEKSRLLSDRFSAERPKGSFSTLEIQRTEQGDSAMYLCASSPGGALYNEQFFGPGTRLTVL.

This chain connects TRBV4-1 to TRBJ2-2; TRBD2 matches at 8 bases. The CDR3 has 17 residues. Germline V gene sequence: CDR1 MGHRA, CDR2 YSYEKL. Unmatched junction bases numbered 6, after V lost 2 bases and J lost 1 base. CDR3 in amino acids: CASSQSPGGVNTGELFF. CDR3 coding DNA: TGCGCCAGCAGCCAATCCCCCGGGGGGGTGAACACCGGGGAGCTGTTTTTT.

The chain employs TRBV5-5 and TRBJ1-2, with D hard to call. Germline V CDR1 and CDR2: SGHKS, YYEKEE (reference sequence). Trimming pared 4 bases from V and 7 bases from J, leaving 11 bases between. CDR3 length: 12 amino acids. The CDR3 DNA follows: TGTGCCAGCAGCACCGTTGAGGCTGGCTACACCTTC. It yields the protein CASSTVEAGYTF.

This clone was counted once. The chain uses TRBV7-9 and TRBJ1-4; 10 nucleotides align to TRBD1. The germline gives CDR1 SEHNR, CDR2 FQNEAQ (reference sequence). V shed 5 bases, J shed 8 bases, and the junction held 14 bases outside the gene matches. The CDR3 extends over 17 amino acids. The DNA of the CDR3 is TGTGCCAGCAGCCCGAACAGTTGGACAGGGGGAGTAGAAAAACTGTTTTTT. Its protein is CASSPNSWTGGVEKLFF.

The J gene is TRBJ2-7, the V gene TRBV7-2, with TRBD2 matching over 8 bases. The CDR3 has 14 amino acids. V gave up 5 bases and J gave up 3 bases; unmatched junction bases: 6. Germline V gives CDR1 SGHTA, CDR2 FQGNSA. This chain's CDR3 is CASSTGLAIYEQYF. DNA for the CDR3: TGTGCCAGCAGCACCGGACTAGCCATCTACGAGCAGTACTTC.

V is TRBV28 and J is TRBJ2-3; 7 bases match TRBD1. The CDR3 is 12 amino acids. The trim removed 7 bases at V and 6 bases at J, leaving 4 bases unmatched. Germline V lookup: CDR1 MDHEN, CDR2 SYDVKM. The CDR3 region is CASTIQGDTQYF. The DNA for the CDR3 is TGTGCCAGCACCATACAGGGGGATACGCAGTATTTT.

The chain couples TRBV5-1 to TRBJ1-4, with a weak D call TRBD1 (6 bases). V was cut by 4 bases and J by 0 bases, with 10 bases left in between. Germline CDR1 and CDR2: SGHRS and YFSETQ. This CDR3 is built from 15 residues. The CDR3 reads CASSPQGSTNEKLFF. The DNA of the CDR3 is TGCGCCAGCAGCCCACAGGGTTCAACTAATGAAAAACTGTTTTTT. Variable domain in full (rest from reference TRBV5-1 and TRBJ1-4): KAGVTQTPRYLIKTRGQQVTLSCSPISGHRSVSWYQQTPGQGLQFLFEYFSETQRNKGNFPGRFSGRQFSNSRSEMNVSTLELGDSALYLCASSPQGSTNEKLFFGSGTQLSVL.

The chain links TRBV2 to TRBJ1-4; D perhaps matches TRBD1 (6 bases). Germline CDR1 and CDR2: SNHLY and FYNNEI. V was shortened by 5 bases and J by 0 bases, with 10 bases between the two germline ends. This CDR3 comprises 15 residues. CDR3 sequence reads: CASSTDRATNEKLFF. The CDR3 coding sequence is TGTGCCAGCAGTACGGACAGAGCAACTAATGAAAAACTGTTTTTT.